The clone carrying this T cell receptor beta chain was detected many times. These data are taken from a study of T-cell memory formation after mild COVID-19. CDR1 is ENHRY, CDR2 SYGVKD, per germline. Deletions cut 5 bases from V and 0 bases from J, with 14 bases between. The CDR3 sequence is 15 residues long. Each CDR3 protein is one row after TCRdb ran MiXCR on the 5' RACE reads. Of roughly 35,000 distinct CDR3 sequences listed, around 21% are singletons. This clonotype was obtained from an adult who had mild COVID-19 (a few samples of this study predate the infection). Cell type and time point are not known. The source material was PBMCs or a T cell subset sorted from them (not recorded which). J is TRBJ2-7 and V is TRBV10-3; D is possibly TRBD1 (6 bases). CDR3 nucleotide sequence: TGTGCCATCAGTCCACAGGGTGTAGGCTCCTACGAGCAGTACTTC. Amino acid sequence: CAISPQGVGSYEQYF.